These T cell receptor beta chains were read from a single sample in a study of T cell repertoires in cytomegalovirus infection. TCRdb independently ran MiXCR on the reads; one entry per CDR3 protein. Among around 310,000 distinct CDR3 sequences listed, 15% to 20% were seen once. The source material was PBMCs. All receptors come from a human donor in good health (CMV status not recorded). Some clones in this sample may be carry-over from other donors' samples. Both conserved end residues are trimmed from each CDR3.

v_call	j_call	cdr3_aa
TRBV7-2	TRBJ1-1	ASSLGEVYTEAF
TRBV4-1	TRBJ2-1	ASSQEDRREQF
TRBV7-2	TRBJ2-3	ASSLQGGASDTQY
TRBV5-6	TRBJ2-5	ASSLADRAGTQY
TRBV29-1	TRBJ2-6	SVSSGANVLT
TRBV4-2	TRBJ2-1	ASSQESGTGSHEQF
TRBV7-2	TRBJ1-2	ASSSGRIYGYT
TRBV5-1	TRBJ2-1	ASADDRSYNEQF
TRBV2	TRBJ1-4	ASSDPTGTGNEKLF
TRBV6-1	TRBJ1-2	ASTSGARGTSYGYT
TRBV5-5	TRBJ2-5	ASSYGLAGTETQY
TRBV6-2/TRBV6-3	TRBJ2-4	ASSSRLSGGASRAQY
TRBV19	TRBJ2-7	ASSPVQVPVYEQY
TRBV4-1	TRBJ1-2	ASRQIDRGRYGYT
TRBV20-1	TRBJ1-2	SARDRAEVSYT
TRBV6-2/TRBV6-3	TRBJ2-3	ASSLSSTQY
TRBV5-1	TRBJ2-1	ASSSAGGYNEQF
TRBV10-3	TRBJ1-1	AISGSGAETEAF
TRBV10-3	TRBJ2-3	AIGGLEGNTQY
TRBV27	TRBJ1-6	ASSWGQSYSPLH
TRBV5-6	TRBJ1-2	ASRGTGPKINYGYT
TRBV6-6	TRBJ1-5	ASSTGDNNQPQH
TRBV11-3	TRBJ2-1	ASSLDRSGGAGEQF
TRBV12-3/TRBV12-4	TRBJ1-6	ASSSTGTGIASSPLH
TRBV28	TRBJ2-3	ASKLADRTDTQY
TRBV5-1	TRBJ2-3	ASSPDGGKGDTQY
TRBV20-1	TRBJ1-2	SASGGAVYGYT
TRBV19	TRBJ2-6	ASSIIGANVLT
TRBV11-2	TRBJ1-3	ASSLVQGSGNTIY
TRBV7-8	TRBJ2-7	ASSLVVGGYEQY
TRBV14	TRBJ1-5	ASSQQGRNQPQH
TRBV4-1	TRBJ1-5	ASSQEGGTGNQPQH
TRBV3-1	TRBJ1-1	ASSPQTGGTEAF
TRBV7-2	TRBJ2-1	ASRLAGGPYNEQF
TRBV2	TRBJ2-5	ASTGGAPETQY
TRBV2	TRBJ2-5	DSSKMTGEESQY
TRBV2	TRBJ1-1	ASSERVVGLGTEAF
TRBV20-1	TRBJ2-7	SAYDRVFTYEQY
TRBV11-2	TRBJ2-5	ASSQGGAGVETQY
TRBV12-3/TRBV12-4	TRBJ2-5	ASSLPQGETQY
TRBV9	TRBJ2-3	ASSVAPASGGAGGADTQY
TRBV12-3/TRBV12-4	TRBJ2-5	ASSLWDRGRQETQY
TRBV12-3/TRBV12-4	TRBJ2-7	ASSHGQVELSYEQY
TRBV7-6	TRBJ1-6	ASSDNRDSPLH
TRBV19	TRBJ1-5	ASSIDHPSNSNQPQH
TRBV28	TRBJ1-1	ASRTGMNTEAF
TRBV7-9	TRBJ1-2	ASSLGGTAAGYT
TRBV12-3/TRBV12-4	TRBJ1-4	ASSLALEGGLF
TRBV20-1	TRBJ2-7	SATDRGFYEQY
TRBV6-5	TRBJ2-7	ASSYYGEGSYEQY
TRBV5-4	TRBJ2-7	ASSLGSTYEQY
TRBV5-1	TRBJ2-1	ASSPEGAPYNEQF
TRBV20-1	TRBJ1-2	SAIDDYYGYT
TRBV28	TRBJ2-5	ASSLLFPDGGEGTQY
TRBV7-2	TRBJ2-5	ASSGTGSAETQY
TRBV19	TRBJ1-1	ASSKTGKAEAF
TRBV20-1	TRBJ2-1	SAGEAGRDFNNDQF
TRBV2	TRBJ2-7	ASSAGSSGSYEQY